These T cell receptor beta chains were read from a single sample in a study of T cell changes during pregnancy in multiple sclerosis. Here immunoSEQ multiplex PCR was the method, and the copy in TCRdb shows in-frame clones only, minus some. Among around 42,000 clones listed, about nine tenths were seen once. The specimen comprised CD4+ T cells from peripheral blood mononuclear cells, sampled before pregnancy. Receptor source: a female donor with multiple sclerosis, enrolled in a pregnancy study. Both conserved end residues are part of each CDR3. A D gene is named only where the DNA matches it firmly. The size entry is marked missing in some rows and otherwise reads once, few, many or a size class.

j_call,clone_size,v_call,d_call,cdr3_length,cdr3_nt,cdr3_aa
TRBJ1-1,-,TRBV11-2,TRBD1,17,TGTGCCAGCAGCTTAACCCCTCCCGGCAGGGGGAGGACTGAAGCTTTCTTT,CASSLTPPGRGRTEAFF
TRBJ2-2,-,TRBV6-5,-,14,TGTGCCAGCAGTCAGGACGGAGGGACCGGGGAGCTGTTTTTT,CASSQDGGTGELFF
TRBJ1-5,-,TRBV6-4,TRBD1,15,TGTGCCAGCAGACTGGACAGGGGGGAGAGTCAGCCCCAGCATTTT,CASRLDRGESQPQHF
TRBJ1-5,-,TRBV19,TRBD1,15,TGTGCCAGTAGTAGACAGGGGGCCAGCAATCAGCCCCAGCATTTT,CASSRQGASNQPQHF
TRBJ1-2,-,TRBV19,TRBD1,12,TGTGCCAGTTTCCCGGGACAGGGACACTACACCTTC,CASFPGQGHYTF
TRBJ1-2,-,TRBV5-1,-,18,TGCGCCAGCAGCCGAGCAACGTTTGCGGAGGGCTCCTTATATGGCTACACCTTC,CASSRATFAEGSLYGYTF
TRBJ2-7,few,TRBV6-5,-,14,TGTGCCAGCAGTTACTCAGCCGGGACCTACGAGCAGTACTTC,CASSYSAGTYEQYF
TRBJ1-4,-,TRBV6-5,-,14,TGTGCCAGCAGAGGACAGAATCTAAATGAAAAACTGTTTTTT,CASRGQNLNEKLFF
TRBJ1-4,-,TRBV29-1,TRBD1,15,TGCAGCGTTGAAGCGGGGCCAGGGGGCGGTGAAAAACTGTTTTTT,CSVEAGPGGGEKLFF
TRBJ2-3,-,TRBV5-1,TRBD1,16,TGCGCCAGCAGCCCCGGACAGGTCCGCAGCACAGATACGCAGTATTTT,CASSPGQVRSTDTQYF
TRBJ2-1,-,TRBV9,TRBD2,15,TGTGCCAGCAGCGTACCGAGCGGGAGAGGGAATGAGCAGTTCTTC,CASSVPSGRGNEQFF
TRBJ2-7,once,TRBV7-2,TRBD1,18,TGTGCCAGCAGCTTGTTTACAGGGGGTGGTTCTTTTGTCTACGAGCAGTACTTC,CASSLFTGGGSFVYEQYF
TRBJ2-3,-,TRBV27,-,13,TGTGCCAGCACTCCAGACTCCACAGATACGCAGTATTTT,CASTPDSTDTQYF
TRBJ2-1,-,TRBV15,-,15,TGTGCCACCAGCAGAGATCGGAGCTCCGTCTATGAGCAGTTCTTC,CATSRDRSSVYEQFF
TRBJ1-1,-,TRBV14,-,14,TGTGCCAGCAGCCAAGAACGGGTGAACACTGAAGCTTTCTTT,CASSQERVNTEAFF
TRBJ1-1,-,TRBV18,-,17,TGTGCCAGCTCACAAATGAGGTCTGGGGCAGAGAACACTGAAGCTTTCTTT,CASSQMRSGAENTEAFF
TRBJ2-7,-,TRBV5-5,-,12,TGTGCCAGCAGAGGCGCGGGGTGGGAGCAGTACTTC,CASRGAGWEQYF
TRBJ2-3,-,TRBV7-2,TRBD1,16,TGTGCCAGCAGCCAAAAGAGGGACAGGGTGGCAGATACGCAGTATTTT,CASSQKRDRVADTQYF
TRBJ2-3,-,TRBV18,TRBD1,16,TGTGCCAGCTCAACGGGACAGTTGGAAAACACAGATACGCAGTATTTT,CASSTGQLENTDTQYF
TRBJ2-5,-,TRBV4-1,TRBD2,18,TGCGCCAGCAGCCTCCGAATCGGACTAGCGGGGGCGCAAGAGACCCAGTACTTC,CASSLRIGLAGAQETQYF
TRBJ1-5,once,TRBV4-1,-,13,TGCGCCAGCAGCCAAGGAGTCACCCGGCCCCAGCATTTT,CASSQGVTRPQHF
TRBJ2-7,-,TRBV13,-,12,TGTGCCAGCAGCTTAGGTCGTTACGAGCAGTACTTC,CASSLGRYEQYF
TRBJ2-3,-,TRBV7-9,TRBD2,15,TGTGCCAGCAGCCCCTTGGGGGGGATATCAGATACGCAGTATTTT,CASSPLGGISDTQYF
TRBJ1-5,-,TRBV27,TRBD1,13,TGTGCCAGCAGTTCGACAGGGTACCAGCCCCAGCATTTT,CASSSTGYQPQHF
TRBJ2-7,-,TRBV7-2,TRBD1,15,TGTGCCAGCAGCGGCGACAGGGGGGCTACCTACGAGCAGTACTTC,CASSGDRGATYEQYF
TRBJ2-5,-,TRBV2,-,12,TGTGCCAGCAGAGGGGCGGGGGAGACCCAGTACTTC,CASRGAGETQYF
TRBJ2-5,-,TRBV2,TRBD2,13,TGTGCCACCACGCCGGGACTAGCAGAGACCCAGTACTTC,CATTPGLAETQYF
TRBJ2-7,-,TRBV5-5,-,12,TGTGCCAGCAGCCCGTGGGCGGGGGAGCAGTACTTC,CASSPWAGEQYF
TRBJ1-1,-,TRBV7-9,-,13,TGTGCCAGCAGCCCTTACGACAGAGGTGAAGCTTTCTTT,CASSPYDRGEAFF